Each of the 2 T cell receptor beta chains below was sequenced from the same sample in a study of blood T cells in healthy people across ages. A second PCR of about 7 to 12 cycles used a sample-barcoded 5' primer and a J-beta primer mix. TCRdb independently ran MiXCR on the 5' RACE reads; one entry per CDR3 protein. The sample lists around 1.7 million distinct CDR3 sequences, about 28% occurring once. The material sequenced was blood. The receptors come from a woman aged 25 to 39 in good health.

The gene calls are TRBV25-1 and TRBJ1-1; D not certain. CDR3 length: 16 amino acids. Looked up from germline, CDR1 is MGHDK and CDR2 is SYGVNS. Deletions cut 3 bases from V and 4 bases from J, with 18 bases between. CDR3 nucleotides: TGTGCCAGCAGTGAGGGCCATTGGAGGGAGGGCACTGAAGCTTTCTTT. Its translation: CASSEGHWREGTEAFF.

This clonotype was seen at least ten times. The V call is TRBV6-5, the J call TRBJ2-3; tentatively, D is TRBD1 (5 bases). The V end lost 5 bases, the J end lost 2 bases, and 11 bases lay between the germline ends. CDR1 is MNHEY, CDR2 SVGAGI, per germline. This CDR3 contains 14 residues. The CDR3 region is CASSPRTPTDTQYF. CDR3 DNA sequence: TGTGCCAGCAGTCCCCGGACACCCACAGATACGCAGTATTTT.